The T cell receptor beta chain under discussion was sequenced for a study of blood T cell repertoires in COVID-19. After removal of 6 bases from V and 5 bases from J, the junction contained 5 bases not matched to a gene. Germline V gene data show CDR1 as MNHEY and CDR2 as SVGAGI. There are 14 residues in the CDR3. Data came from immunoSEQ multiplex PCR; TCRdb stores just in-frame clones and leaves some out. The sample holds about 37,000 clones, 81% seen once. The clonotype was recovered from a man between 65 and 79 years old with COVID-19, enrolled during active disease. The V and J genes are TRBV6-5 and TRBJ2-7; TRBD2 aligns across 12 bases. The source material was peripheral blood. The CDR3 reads CASRLGLAGNEQYF. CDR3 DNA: TGTGCCAGCAGACTAGGACTAGCGGGAAACGAGCAGTACTTC.